This passage covers 5 T cell receptor beta chains from one sample sequenced in a study of neurological immune-mediated disorders. Each CDR3 protein gets one entry after TCRdb re-called the 5' RACE reads with MiXCR. The sample has under 85,000 distinct CDR3 sequences; 9% to 12% are singletons. The sample taken for sequencing was PBMCs. The receptors were gathered from a man aged 35-49 years in good health.

At least ten counts were recorded for this clonotype. The V gene is TRBV20-1, the J gene TRBJ1-5; the D gene is possibly TRBD1 (5 bases). The CDR3 runs 14 residues. V lost 3 bases, J lost 5 bases, and 14 bases lay in between. CDR1 is DFQATT and CDR2 is SNEGSKA in the germline V gene (reference sequence). CDR3 loop: CSARETQEDQPQHF. CDR3 sequence (DNA): TGCAGTGCTAGGGAAACACAGGAGGATCAGCCCCAGCATTTT.

This clonotype came up a few times. The CDR3 DNA reads as TGTGCCAGCGCCGAGGGGACTCGCGACACAGATACGCAGTATTTT. It yields the protein CASAEGTRDTDTQYF. The chain combines TRBV12-3 or TRBV12-4 with TRBJ2-3; possible D gene TRBD2, 6 bases. The CDR3 is 15 amino acids. Trimming took off 8 bases at V and 2 bases at J, with 17 bases between the two ends.

This clonotype has ten or more counts. The chain links TRBV5-1 to TRBJ2-7; D call uncertain. The V end was cut by 6 bases, the J end by 3 bases, with 13 bases between. CDR1 and CDR2 from the germline V gene are SGHRS and YFSETQ. The CDR3 is 13 amino acids. CDR3 in amino acids: CASKLDGSYEQYF. CDR3 sequence (DNA): TGCGCCAGCAAGCTCGATGGAAGCTACGAGCAGTACTTC.

This clonotype was counted ten times or more. V usage is TRBV7-8 and J usage is TRBJ1-4, with D perhaps TRBD1 (5 bases). Germline V gene data show CDR1 as SGHVS and CDR2 as FQNEAQ. This CDR3 comprises 18 residues. Trimming shortened V by 2 bases and J by 3 bases, and 19 bases separated the two germline ends. DNA of the CDR3: TGTGCCAGCAGCTTAATCCCGGGACCCCACGGGTCTAATGAAAAACTGTTTTTT. Amino acids: CASSLIPGPHGSNEKLFF.

In this sample, this clonotype turned up many times. The chain recombines TRBV11-2 with TRBJ2-4; D might be TRBD1 (5 bases). Germline V gene sequence: CDR1 SGHAT, CDR2 FQNNGV. This CDR3 region has 15 residues. Deletions cut 0 bases from V and 2 bases from J, with 8 bases between. DNA for the CDR3: TGTGCCAGCAGCTTAGAGGCAGGGACCAAAAACATTCAGTACTTC. It specifies CASSLEAGTKNIQYF. The full variable domain, rest sourced from reference TRBV11-2 and TRBJ2-4, is EAGVAQSPRYKIIEKRQSVAFWCNPISGHATLYWYQQILGQGPKLLIQFQNNGVVDDSQLPKDRFSAERLKGVDSTLKIQPAKLEDSAVYLCASSLEAGTKNIQYFGAGTRLSVL.